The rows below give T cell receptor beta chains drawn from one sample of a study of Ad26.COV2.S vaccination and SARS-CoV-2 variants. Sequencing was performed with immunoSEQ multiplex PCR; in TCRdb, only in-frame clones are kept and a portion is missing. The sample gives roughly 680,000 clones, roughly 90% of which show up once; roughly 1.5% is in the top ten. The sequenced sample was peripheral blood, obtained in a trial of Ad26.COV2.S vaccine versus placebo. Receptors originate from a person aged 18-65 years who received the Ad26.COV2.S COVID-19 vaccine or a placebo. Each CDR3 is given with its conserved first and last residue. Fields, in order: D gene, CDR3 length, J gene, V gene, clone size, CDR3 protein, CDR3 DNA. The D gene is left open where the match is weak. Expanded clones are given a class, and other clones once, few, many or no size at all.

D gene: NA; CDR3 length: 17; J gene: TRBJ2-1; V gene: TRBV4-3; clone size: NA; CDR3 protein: CASSQDWTMGTYNEQFF; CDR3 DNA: TGCGCCAGCAGCCAAGATTGGACTATGGGGACCTACAATGAGCAGTTCTTC
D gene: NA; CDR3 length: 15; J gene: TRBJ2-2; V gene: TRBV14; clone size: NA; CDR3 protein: CASSRTLGSTGELFF; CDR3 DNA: TGTGCCAGCAGCCGAACCCTGGGCAGCACCGGGGAGCTGTTTTTT
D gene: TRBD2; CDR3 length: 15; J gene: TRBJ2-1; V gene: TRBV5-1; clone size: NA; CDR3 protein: CASTARGTSELEQFF; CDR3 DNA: TGCGCCAGCACAGCTCGTGGGACTAGTGAATTAGAGCAGTTCTTC
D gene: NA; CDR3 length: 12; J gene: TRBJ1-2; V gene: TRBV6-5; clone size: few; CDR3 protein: CASGAGNYGYTF; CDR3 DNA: TGTGCCAGCGGGGCAGGCAACTATGGCTACACCTTC
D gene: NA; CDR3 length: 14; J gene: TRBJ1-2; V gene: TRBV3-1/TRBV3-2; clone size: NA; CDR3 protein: CASSQGFGAYGYTF; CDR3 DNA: TGTGCCAGCAGCCAAGGGTTTGGGGCCTATGGCTACACCTTC
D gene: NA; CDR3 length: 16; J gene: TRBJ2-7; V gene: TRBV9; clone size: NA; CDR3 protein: CASSVAGGLSSYEQYF; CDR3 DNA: TGTGCCAGCAGCGTAGCCGGAGGCCTTAGCTCCTACGAGCAGTACTTC
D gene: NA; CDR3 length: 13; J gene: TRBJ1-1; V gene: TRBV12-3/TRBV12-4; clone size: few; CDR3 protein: CATRGSKYTEAFF; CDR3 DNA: TGTGCCACCCGGGGCTCAAAATACACTGAAGCTTTCTTT
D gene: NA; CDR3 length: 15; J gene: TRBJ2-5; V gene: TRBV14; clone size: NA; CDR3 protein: CASSRGPVPQETQYF; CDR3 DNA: TGTGCCAGCAGCCGGGGTCCCGTCCCCCAAGAGACCCAGTACTTC
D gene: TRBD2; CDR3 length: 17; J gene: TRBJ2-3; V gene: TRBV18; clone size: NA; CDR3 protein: CASSPGLASSSTDTQYF; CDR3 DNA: TGTGCCAGCTCACCGGGACTAGCGAGTAGTAGCACAGATACGCAGTATTTT
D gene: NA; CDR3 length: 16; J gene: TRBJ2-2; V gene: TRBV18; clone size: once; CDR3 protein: CASSPRLIANTGELFF; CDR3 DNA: TGTGCCAGCTCACCCCGGTTAATCGCGAACACCGGGGAGCTGTTTTTT
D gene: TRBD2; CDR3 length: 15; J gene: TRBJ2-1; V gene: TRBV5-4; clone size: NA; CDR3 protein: CASSIGLAGAYEQFF; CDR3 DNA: TGTGCCAGCAGCATTGGACTAGCGGGGGCATATGAGCAGTTCTTC
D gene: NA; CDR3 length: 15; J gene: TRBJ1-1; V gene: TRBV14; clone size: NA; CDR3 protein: CASSGIRRGVTEAFF; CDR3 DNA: TGTGCCAGCAGCGGAATAAGAAGGGGTGTCACTGAAGCTTTCTTT
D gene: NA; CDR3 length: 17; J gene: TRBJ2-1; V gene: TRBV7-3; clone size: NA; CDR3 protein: CASSLSGRANSYNEQFF; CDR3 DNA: TGTGCCAGCAGCTTAAGCGGCAGGGCGAACTCCTACAATGAGCAGTTCTTC
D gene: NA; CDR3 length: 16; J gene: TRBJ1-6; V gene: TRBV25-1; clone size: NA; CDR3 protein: CASSELRGAYNSPLHF; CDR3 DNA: TGTGCCAGCAGTGAATTGAGGGGGGCCTATAATTCACCCCTCCACTTT
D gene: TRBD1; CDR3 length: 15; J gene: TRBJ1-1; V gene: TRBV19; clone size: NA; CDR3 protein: CASSPYLLGTDEAFF; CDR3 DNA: TGTGCCAGTAGTCCTTACCTCCTTGGGACAGATGAAGCTTTCTTT
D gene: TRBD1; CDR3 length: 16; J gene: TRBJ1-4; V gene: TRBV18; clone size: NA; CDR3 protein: CASSQETGALGEKLFF; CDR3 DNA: TGTGCCAGCTCACAAGAGACAGGGGCCTTGGGGGAAAAACTGTTTTTT
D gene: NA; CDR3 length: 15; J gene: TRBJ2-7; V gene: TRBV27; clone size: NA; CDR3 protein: CASSPTDRKLYEQYF; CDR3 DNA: TGTGCCAGCAGTCCGACGGACAGAAAACTCTACGAGCAGTACTTC
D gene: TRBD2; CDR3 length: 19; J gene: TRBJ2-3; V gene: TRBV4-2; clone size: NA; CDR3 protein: CASSQFQTIAGTSTDTQYF; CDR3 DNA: TGTGCCAGCAGCCAATTTCAGACCATAGCGGGGACTAGCACAGATACGCAGTATTTT
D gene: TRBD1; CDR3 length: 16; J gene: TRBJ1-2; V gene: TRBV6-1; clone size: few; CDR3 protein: CASSVATGMPSYGYTF; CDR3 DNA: TGTGCCAGCAGTGTTGCGACAGGGATGCCTAGCTATGGCTACACCTTC
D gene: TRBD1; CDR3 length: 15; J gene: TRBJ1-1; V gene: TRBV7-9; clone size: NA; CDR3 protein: CASSLPKGTATEAFF; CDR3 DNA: TGTGCCAGCAGCCTCCCGAAGGGGACAGCCACTGAAGCTTTCTTT
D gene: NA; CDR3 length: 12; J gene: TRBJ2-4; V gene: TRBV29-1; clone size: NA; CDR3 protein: CSVGEMRNIQYF; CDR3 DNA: TGCAGCGTTGGGGAGATGAGAAACATTCAGTACTTC
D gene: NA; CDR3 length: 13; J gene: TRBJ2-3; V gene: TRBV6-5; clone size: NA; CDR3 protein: CASSYGVSNTQYF; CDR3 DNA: TGTGCCAGCAGTTACGGGGTTTCAAATACGCAGTATTTT
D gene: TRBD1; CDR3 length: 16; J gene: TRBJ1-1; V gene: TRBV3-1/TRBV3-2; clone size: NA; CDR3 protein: CASSPGTGGEWTEAFF; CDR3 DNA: TGTGCCAGCAGCCCCGGGACAGGGGGCGAATGGACTGAAGCTTTCTTT
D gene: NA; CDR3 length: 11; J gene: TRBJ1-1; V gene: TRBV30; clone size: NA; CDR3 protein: CAWRGVGEAFF; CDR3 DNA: TGTGCCTGGAGAGGGGTGGGAGAAGCTTTCTTT
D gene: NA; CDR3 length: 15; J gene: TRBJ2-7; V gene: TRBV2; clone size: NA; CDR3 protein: CASSPPGAKQYEQYF; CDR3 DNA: TGTGCCAGCAGCCCCCCAGGGGCCAAGCAATACGAGCAGTACTTC
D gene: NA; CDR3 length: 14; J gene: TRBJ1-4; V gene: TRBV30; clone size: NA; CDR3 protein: CAWSRTATNEKLFF; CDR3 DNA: TGTGCCTGGAGTCGTACTGCAACTAATGAAAAACTGTTTTTT
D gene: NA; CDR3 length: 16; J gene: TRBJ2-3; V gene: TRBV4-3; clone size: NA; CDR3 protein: CASSRGPGVRTDTQYF; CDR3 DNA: TGCGCCAGCAGCCGAGGCCCGGGGGTAAGGACAGATACGCAGTATTTT
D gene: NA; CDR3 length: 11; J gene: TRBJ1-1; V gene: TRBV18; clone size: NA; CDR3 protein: CASSHRDEAFF; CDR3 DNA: TGTGCCAGCTCACACAGAGATGAAGCTTTCTTT